The 10 T cell receptor beta chains in this list originate from one sample, sequenced in a study of technical replicates of blood from a few donors. The protocol was immunoSEQ multiplex PCR, while the TCRdb copy is restricted to in-frame clones and leaves out a portion. Of some 94,000 clones listed, about 94% are singletons. The sequencing sample was made of T cells isolated from PBMCs. Source of these receptors: a human donor in good health.

The CDR3: CASSPTSGDISSYNEQFF. The CDR3 bases are TGTGCCAGCAGCCCCACTTCCGGGGACATTAGCTCCTACAATGAGCAGTTCTTC. The gene calls are TRBV9 and TRBJ2-1; the D gene is possibly TRBD1 (6 bases). Germline-derived CDR1 and CDR2 are SGDLS and YYNGEE. The CDR3 has 18 residues. V was trimmed by 4 bases and J by 0 bases, leaving 20 bases between them.

CDR3: CASSLYPSGQSTDTQYF. CDR3 DNA: TGTGCCAGCAGTTTATATCCTAGCGGGCAAAGCACAGATACGCAGTATTTT. This chain uses TRBV27 with TRBJ2-3; TRBD2 aligns across 8 bases. V shed 1 base and J 0 bases; nucleotides not matched to a gene: 6. There are 17 residues in the CDR3. CDR1 and CDR2 from the germline V gene are MNHEY and SMNVEV (reference sequence).

The CDR3 DNA follows: TGCGCCAGCAGGTTCTATATGAACACTGAAGCTTTCTTT. This sequence encodes CASRFYMNTEAFF. V is TRBV10-2 and J is TRBJ1-1; D gene ambiguous. Germline CDR1 and CDR2: WSHSY and SAAADI. This CDR3 spans 13 amino acids. V was shortened by 6 bases and J by 0 bases, with 8 bases between the two germline ends.

V gene TRBV9 combines with J gene TRBJ1-2, with D unclear. Per the germline V gene, CDR1 is SGDLS and CDR2 is YYNGEE. Trimming shortened V by 0 bases and J by 4 bases, and 7 bases separated the two germline ends. This CDR3 is built from 13 residues. CDR3 in DNA: TGTGCCAGCAGCGTAGTCGAGCGCTATGGCTACACCTTC. Translation gives CASSVVERYGYTF.

The chain combines TRBV18 with TRBJ2-7; 8 nucleotides match TRBD2. The CDR3 length is 17 residues. V gave up 4 bases and J gave up 4 bases; unmatched junction bases: 15. CDR1 and CDR2 (germline): KGHSH, LQKENI. This chain's CDR3 is CASSQILSGRGAYEQYF. The CDR3 DNA is TGTGCCAGCTCACAAATTCTAAGCGGGAGAGGGGCTTACGAGCAGTACTTC.

This chain links TRBV7-3 with TRBJ2-1; TRBD2 matches at 9 bases. CDR1 SGHTA and CDR2 FQGTGA come from the germline V gene. CDR3 length: 14 residues. Trimming cost V 5 bases and J 4 bases; bases outside gene matches: 3. CDR3 residues: CASSLAGNYNEQFF. The CDR3 DNA sequence: TGTGCCAGCAGCCTAGCGGGGAATTACAATGAGCAGTTCTTC.

The sample holds one count of this clone. In DNA form, the CDR3 reads TGTGCCAGCCGGCAGGGGATAGAAAAACTGTTTTTT. Translation: CASRQGIEKLFF. This chain joins TRBV27 and TRBJ1-4; TRBD1 might be the D (6 bases). The CDR3 extends over 12 amino acids. From germline, CDR1 is MNHEY and CDR2 SMNVEV (reference sequence). Trimming left V 8 bases short and J 8 bases short, with 12 bases between.

The rearrangement joins TRBV4-1 to TRBJ2-7, with unresolved D. This CDR3 is built from 15 residues. From germline, CDR1 is MGHRA and CDR2 YSYEKL. V lost 1 base and J 2 bases, leaving 12 bases between the germline ends. CDR3 region: CASSQGLSFPYEQYF. The CDR3 nucleotides read TGCGCCAGCAGCCAAGGTTTGTCGTTTCCCTACGAGCAGTACTTC.

The chain carries TRBV6-5 and TRBJ2-7; tentatively, D is TRBD2 (5 bases). This CDR3 contains 13 residues. Trimming removed 6 bases from V and 3 bases from J, with 12 bases in between. The germline V gene encodes CDR1 MNHEY and CDR2 SVGAGI. The CDR3 DNA sequence: TGTGCCAGCAGACCCGGTGGAGGCTACGAGCAGTACTTC. It specifies CASRPGGGYEQYF.

About this clone itself: Other DNA variants within this sample encode the same CDR3. The chain uses TRBV30 and TRBJ2-5; no clear D. This CDR3 is built from 13 residues. Trimming took off 0 bases at V and 4 bases at J, with 9 bases between the two ends. Germline values: CDR1 GTSNPN, CDR2 SVGIG (reference sequence). The CDR3 region is CAWSVLSSETQYF. CDR3 sequence (DNA): TGTGCCTGGAGTGTACTTAGCTCAGAGACCCAGTACTTC.